These 15 T cell receptor beta chains originate from one sample sequenced in a study of T cell changes during pregnancy in multiple sclerosis. This table comes from immunoSEQ multiplex PCR, and its TCRdb copy is limited to in-frame clones, with some not included. In the table there are about 100,000 clones, over 85% of which are singletons. Sequencing used peripheral blood, obtained in the second trimester of pregnancy. All receptors come from a female donor with multiple sclerosis, enrolled in a pregnancy study.

The rearrangement uses TRBV28 and TRBJ2-7; a weak D match, TRBD2 (7 bases). Per the germline V gene, CDR1 is MDHEN and CDR2 is SYDVKM. V lost 7 bases to trimming and J lost 1 base, with 11 bases between them. The CDR3 runs to 13 residues. The CDR3 bases are TGTGCCAGCATTGCGGGGGCGTCCTACGAGCAGTACTTC. As protein: CASIAGASYEQYF.

This chain links TRBV28 with TRBJ1-2, with 7 nucleotides matching TRBD1. V was clipped by 7 bases and J by 4 bases; unmatched bases: 9. The CDR3 length is 14 residues. Germline loops: CDR1 MDHEN, CDR2 SYDVKM. The CDR3 DNA follows: TGTGCCAGCACAGGGGACAGACTTCGCTATGGCTACACCTTC. It translates to CASTGDRLRYGYTF.

V usage is TRBV18 and J usage is TRBJ2-1; no clear D gene. CDR3 size: 14 residues. Germline lookup yields CDR1 KGHSH and CDR2 LQKENI. V was clipped by 2 bases and J by 5 bases, with 10 bases between them. The CDR3 loop is CASSPSGKNNEQFF. In DNA, the CDR3 is TGTGCCAGCTCACCATCTGGCAAAAACAATGAGCAGTTCTTC.

The chain couples TRBV7-3 to TRBJ1-2, with TRBD1 identical over 11 bases. Trimming took 5 bases from V and 8 from J; bases not matched to a gene: 16. The CDR3 length is 17 residues. CDR1 and CDR2 (germline): SGHTA, FQGTGA. The CDR3 nucleotides read TGTGCCAGCAGCATCATAGGACAGGGGGCGACAACGGGGGGCTACACCTTC. It is translated as CASSIIGQGATTGGYTF.

The chain couples TRBV6-1 to TRBJ1-2; 10 positions agree with TRBD1. The CDR3 is made up of 15 amino acids. J lost 4 bases, V lost 2 bases, and 4 bases had no gene match. Per germline, CDR1 MNHNS and CDR2 SASEGT. The chain's CDR3 is CASSERTGGGYGYTF. CDR3 nucleotide sequence: TGTGCCAGCAGTGAAAGGACAGGGGGAGGCTATGGCTACACCTTC.

This rearrangement joins TRBV5-1 to TRBJ2-3; TRBD1 matches 8 bases. The CDR3 sequence is 15 residues long. Germline V gene data show CDR1 as SGHRS and CDR2 as YFSETQ. The junction had 6 bases not matched to a gene; V was cut back by 4 bases and J by 2 bases. The CDR3 region is CASSQGAAYTDTQYF. The CDR3, as DNA: TGCGCCAGCAGCCAGGGGGCGGCTTACACAGATACGCAGTATTTT.

CDR3: CASSFAPSSYNEQFF. The CDR3 region has the DNA TGTGCCAGCAGTTTCGCGCCTAGCTCCTACAATGAGCAGTTCTTC. The chain uses TRBV27 and TRBJ2-1; no firm D call. Germline V gene lookup returns CDR1 MNHEY and CDR2 SMNVEV (reference sequence). The CDR3 spans 15 residues. With 3 bases removed from V and 0 bases from J, the gap between germline ends came to 9 bases.

The chain employs TRBV5-4 and TRBJ2-1; 13 nucleotides agree with TRBD2. Germline V gene data show CDR1 as SGHNT and CDR2 as YYREEE (reference sequence). Trimming at V came to 2 bases and at J to 8 bases, leaving 13 bases not matched to a gene. This CDR3 has 18 amino acids. The CDR3 sequence: CASSLPRLGTSGIYEQFF. The CDR3 nucleotides are TGTGCCAGCAGCTTACCCCGGCTTGGGACTAGCGGGATCTATGAGCAGTTCTTC.

This CDR3 is CASKRTSGGDTQYF. The CDR3 DNA reads TGCGCCAGCAAGAGAACTAGCGGGGGCGATACGCAGTATTTT. The rearrangement uses TRBV5-1 and TRBJ2-3; 11 bases fit TRBD2. CDR3 size: 14 residues. The V segment lost 6 bases and the J segment 6 bases; nucleotides outside the gene matches: 6. The germline gives CDR1 SGHRS, CDR2 YFSETQ.

This chain joins TRBV29-1 and TRBJ2-3; no definite D call. Trimming cost V 5 bases and J 0 bases, with 3 bases left between them. This CDR3 spans 11 amino acids. CDR1 SQVTM and CDR2 ANQGSEA come from the germline V gene. The CDR3 bases are TGCAGCGTTCGTAGCACAGATACGCAGTATTTT. As protein: CSVRSTDTQYF.

This chain uses TRBV29-1 with TRBJ1-2; 7 bases fit TRBD1. This CDR3 is 16 amino acids long. Germline loops: CDR1 SQVTM, CDR2 ANQGSEA. The junction had 14 bases not matched to a gene; V was cut back by 7 bases and J by 0 bases. The CDR3 nucleotides are TGCAGCGCCCTCACCCGGGACAGTGGGGCTAACTATGGCTACACCTTC. It codes for CSALTRDSGANYGYTF. The whole variable domain, filled in from reference TRBV29-1 and TRBJ1-2, reads SAVISQKPSRDICQRGTSLTIQCQVDSQVTMMFWYRQQPGQSLTLIATANQGSEATYESGFVIDKFPISRPNLTFSTLTVSNMSPEDSSIYLCSALTRDSGANYGYTFGSGTRLTVV.

The chain links TRBV5-5 to TRBJ2-7, with D perhaps TRBD1 (5 bases). V was pared by 0 bases and J by 2 bases, with 9 bases between. Looked up from germline, CDR1 is SGHKS and CDR2 is YYEKEE (reference sequence). The CDR3 length is 14 residues. The CDR3 DNA sequence: TGTGCCAGCAGCTTGGGGACAAGAACCTACGAGCAGTACTTC. It is translated as CASSLGTRTYEQYF.

This clone was seen only a few times. Other nucleotide sequences in the sample specify the same CDR3. V usage is TRBV7-3 and J usage is TRBJ1-1; D possibly corresponds to TRBD1 (5 bases). Trimming removed 5 bases from V and 1 base from J, with 8 bases in between. This CDR3 region has 13 residues. CDR1 and CDR2 from the germline V gene are SGHTA and FQGTGA. DNA of the CDR3: TGTGCCAGCAGCAGAGACAGGAACACTGAAGCTTTCTTT. The encoded protein is CASSRDRNTEAFF. Looking up the rest from reference TRBV7-3 and TRBJ1-1 gives the full variable domain: GAGVSQTPSNKVTEKGKYVELRCDPISGHTALYWYRQSLGQGPEFLIYFQGTGAADDSGLPNDRFFAVRPEGSVSTLKIQRTERGDSAVYLCASSRDRNTEAFFGQGTRLTVV.

The rearrangement joins TRBV9 to TRBJ2-2, with D maybe TRBD2 (6 bases). Germline loops: CDR1 SGDLS, CDR2 YYNGEE. The CDR3 is 14 amino acids. Trimming shortened V by 3 bases and J by 9 bases, and 15 bases separated the two germline ends. CDR3 DNA: TGTGCCAGCAGCGGGGGGACTTTAGGATGGGAGCTGTTTTTT. Residues: CASSGGTLGWELFF.

The V call is TRBV30, the J call TRBJ2-7, with 10 bases fitting TRBD1. V shed 1 base and J 1 base; nucleotides not matched to a gene: 4. The CDR3 has 15 amino acids. Looked up from germline, CDR1 is GTSNPN and CDR2 is SVGIG (reference sequence). CDR3 DNA: TGTGCCTGGAGTGGCGGACAGGGGGTTTCCTACGAGCAGTACTTC. This codes for CAWSGGQGVSYEQYF.